This T cell receptor (beta chain) was obtained from a study of T-cell memory formation after mild COVID-19. About the study: TCR clusters were largely donor specific.

A remark on this clonotype: Its target is unknown.

Germline V gives CDR1 SGDLS, CDR2 YYNGEE. The V and J ends lost 2 bases and 2 bases respectively, with 11 bases between them. The CDR3 loop spans 14 amino acids. Whole-study findings and limits: Nothing showed for sure that second-wave clones peaking on day 37 were SARS-CoV-2 specific. Memory cells collected pre-infection included some clones that later responded, suggesting cross-reactive memory joined.

The 5'RACE method, run with constant-segment primers, produced TCR alpha and TCR beta cDNA libraries (carrying sample barcodes and UMIs). Using its own MiXCR run on the 5' RACE reads, TCRdb lists one record per CDR3 protein. The sample includes hundreds of thousands of distinct CDR3 sequences, about 15% of them seen just once. The TCR originated in a man between 18 and 29 years old who had mild COVID-19 (a few samples of this study predate the infection). Cell type and time point are not known. The chain employs TRBV9 and TRBJ2-7; possible D gene TRBD2, 6 bases. The sequenced material came from PBMCs or a T cell subset sorted from them (not recorded which). CDR3 in amino acids: CASSVGGATYEQYF. The CDR3 DNA follows: TGTGCCAGCAGCGTCGGCGGGGCGACCTACGAGCAGTACTTC. Combining the CDR3 with reference TRBV9 and TRBJ2-7 gives the whole variable domain DSGVTQTPKHLITATGQRVTLRCSPRSGDLSVYWYQQSLDQGLQFLIQYYNGEERAKGNILERFSAQQFPDLHSELNLSSLELGDSALYFCASSVGGATYEQYFGPGTRLTVT.